The 10 T cell receptor beta chains presented below share a single source sample, sequenced in a study of graft-versus-host responses after intestinal transplantation. Which antigens these TCRs recognize remains unknown. Assay: immunoSEQ multiplex PCR; the TCRdb copy retains only in-frame clones and omits some. The top ten clones hold approximately 0.35% of a sample with 70,000 to 100,000 clones, approximately 91% of them seen once. The sequencing used unstimulated CD4+ T cells sorted from spleen or lymph node cells, collected before intestinal transplant. The receptors originated from a human donor who received an intestinal transplant.

This sequence joins TRBV5-1 and TRBJ2-1; a weak D match, TRBD1 (7 bases). This CDR3 has 14 residues. Germline CDR1 is SGHRS and CDR2 is YFSETQ. V lost 0 bases, J lost 7 bases, and 11 bases lay in between. The CDR3 DNA reads TGCGCCAGCAGCTTGGGACAGGGAGGAAATGAGCAGTTCTTC. Amino acids: CASSLGQGGNEQFF.

The CDR3 protein is CASSTLYPDRRSYEQYF. CDR3 nucleotides: TGTGCCAGCAGTACCCTATATCCGGACAGAAGGTCCTACGAGCAGTACTTC. The J gene is TRBJ2-7, the V gene TRBV28; D might be TRBD1 (6 bases). The germline gives CDR1 MDHEN, CDR2 SYDVKM. The CDR3 has 17 amino acids. The V gene lost 5 bases and the J gene lost 1 base, with 21 bases spanning the gap.

Only one count was recorded for this clone. The rearrangement links TRBV19 to TRBJ1-1; 8 bases line up with TRBD1. The germline V gene encodes CDR1 LNHDA and CDR2 SQIVND (reference sequence). The CDR3 loop spans 17 amino acids. V shed 4 bases and J 4 bases; nucleotides not matched to a gene: 14. This CDR3 reads CASSTLPGQALGTEAFF. For the CDR3, the DNA is TGTGCCAGTAGTACCTTACCGGGACAGGCTCTGGGCACTGAAGCTTTCTTT.

In its sample, this clone was seen once. This chain joins TRBV5-8 and TRBJ1-2; 9 bases are shared with TRBD1. The V gene end was trimmed by 4 bases and the J gene end by 2 bases; junction bases not matched to a gene: 3. CDR3 size: 14 residues. Germline V gene lookup returns CDR1 SGHTS and CDR2 YDEGEE. The CDR3 DNA sequence: TGTGCCAGCAGCGCCACAGGGGGCAACTATGGCTACACCTTC. Translation gives CASSATGGNYGYTF.

A single count supports this clone. At the DNA level, this CDR3 is encoded by other sequences in the same sample as well. The chain joins TRBV7-2 to TRBJ2-1, with 8 positions matching TRBD2. The germline V gene has CDR1 SGHTA and CDR2 FQGNSA. The length of the CDR3 is 15 residues. V gave up 1 base and J gave up 3 bases; unmatched junction bases: 2. The CDR3 coding sequence is TGTGCCAGCAGCTTAGGTACTAGCGGCTACAATGAGCAGTTCTTC. Translated: CASSLGTSGYNEQFF.

This clone appeared once. The chain joins TRBV10-3 to TRBJ1-5; TRBD1 matches at 11 bases. The CDR3 loop spans 15 amino acids. V dropped 5 bases and J dropped 6; count of bases not matched to a gene: 6. CDR1 is ENHRY, CDR2 SYGVKD, per germline. The CDR3: CAISTDRGRFQPQHF. DNA of the CDR3: TGTGCCATCAGTACGGACAGGGGGCGATTTCAGCCCCAGCATTTT.

This chain connects TRBV5-1 to TRBJ1-2; TRBD1 matches 7 bases. Germline V gene lookup returns CDR1 SGHRS and CDR2 YFSETQ. The trim removed 2 bases at V and 6 bases at J, leaving 10 bases unmatched. The CDR3 contains 15 residues. CDR3 sequence reads: CASSLVTGVLDGYTF. The CDR3 nucleotides are TGCGCCAGCAGCTTAGTTACAGGGGTATTGGATGGCTACACCTTC.

The rearrangement uses TRBV30 and TRBJ1-1, with D maybe TRBD1 (5 bases). Trimming removed 2 bases at V and 2 bases at J, with 9 bases between. The CDR3 is 13 amino acids. Germline loops: CDR1 GTSNPN, CDR2 SVGIG (reference sequence). CDR3 loop: CAWSPDRNTEAFF. CDR3 sequence (DNA): TGTGCCTGGAGTCCCGACAGAAACACTGAAGCTTTCTTT. The variable domain in full, completed from reference TRBV30 and TRBJ1-1, reads SQTIHQWPATLVQPVGSPLSLECTVEGTSNPNLYWYRQAAGRGLQLLFYSVGIGQISSEVPQNLSASRPQDRQFILSSKKLLLSDSGFYLCAWSPDRNTEAFFGQGTRLTVV.

V is TRBV9 and J is TRBJ2-1, with 7 bases matching TRBD2. Germline CDR1 SGDLS, CDR2 YYNGEE. V gave up 0 bases and J gave up 1 base; unmatched junction bases: 13. The CDR3 sequence is 19 residues long. The CDR3 DNA is TGTGCCAGCAGCGTAGCTGTTGGCGGGAGAATTGCGTCCTACAATGAGCAGTTCTTC. Translating it yields CASSVAVGGRIASYNEQFF.

The V call is TRBV18, the J call TRBJ1-1; TRBD1 aligns across 7 bases. CDR1 is KGHSH and CDR2 is LQKENI in the germline V gene. The J segment lost 1 base and the V segment lost 4 bases, leaving 9 bases of the junction unmatched. The CDR3 totals 16 residues. CDR3 region: CASSRRAGGRNTEAFF. CDR3 sequence (DNA): TGTGCCAGCTCACGTCGGGCAGGGGGTAGGAACACTGAAGCTTTCTTT.